The present T cell receptor beta chain was sequenced within a study of post-analysis software for immune sequencing data. Study-wide findings and caveats: In patients, TRBV5-6, TRBV5-1 and TRBV20-1 belonged to 4 or 5 TRBV segments found more frequently than in controls. Among multiple sclerosis patients, normalized Chao1 diversity was significantly below that of controls. F-measure co-clustering was strong for batch-matched samples.

TCR beta libraries were prepared from cDNA with unique molecular identifiers. TCRdb re-derived calls from the PCR reads in MiXCR, one entry per CDR3 protein. The table has 740,000 or so distinct CDR3 sequences, approximately 57% seen once. Of note for this clonotype: Its antigen is undetermined.

Trimming removed 6 bases from V and 7 bases from J, with 15 bases in between. The CDR3 spans 13 residues. Germline CDR1 and CDR2: MNHEY and SMNVEV (reference sequence). Source material: blood. The receptor comes from a girl aged 10-17 years with multiple sclerosis. The rearrangement uses TRBV27 and TRBJ2-5, with a possible D match to TRBD2 (5 bases). The CDR3, as DNA: TGTGCCAGCAGGACTAATATGGCTAGGACCCAGTACTTC. Translating it yields CASRTNMARTQYF.